This T cell receptor (beta chain) was identified during a study of CD8 T cells in Susac syndrome. The CDR3 runs to 16 residues. Germline assignment: CDR1 SGHTA and CDR2 FQGTGA. The study sequenced TCR beta in blood CD8+ and CD4+ T cells. While CD8+ and CD4+ T cells were isolated negatively, TEMRA cells were enriched by FACS. Broader study findings: By the study's own acknowledgment, its TCR sequencing and HLA analysis included relatively few individuals.

Concerning this clonotype itself: What it binds is not known. At one end the junction does not follow the germline gene, possibly because of a read error.

Random hexamers were used to reverse transcribe an amount of roughly 0.5 to 1 ug RNA. Multiplex immunoSEQ PCR targeted 54 Vbeta and 13 Jbeta TCR beta segments. Via MiXCR, TCRdb re-called the immunoSEQ multiplex PCR reads, giving one row per CDR3 protein. The repertoire holds 150,000 to 200,000 distinct CDR3 sequences, about 93% seen once, with around 0.09% in the top ten. The sequence derives from a human donor with multiple sclerosis. Sequenced material: CD4+ T cells from PBMCs. The V gene is TRBV7-3, the J gene TRBJ2-3; TRBD2 matches 11 bases. The CDR3 here is CASSVTSGSATDTQYF. In DNA, the CDR3 is TGTGCCAGCAGCGTAACTAGCGGGAGCGCAACAGATACGCAGTATTTT. Together with reference TRBV7-3 and TRBJ2-3, the CDR3 gives the full variable domain: GAGVSQTPSNKVTEKGKYVELRCDPISGHTALYWYRQSLGQGPEFLIYFQGTGAADDSGLPNDRFFAVRPEGSVSTLKIQRTERGDSAVYLCASSVTSGSATDTQYFGPGTRLTVL.